This record concerns one T cell receptor (beta chain) sequence. Unmatched junction bases numbered 6, after V lost 6 bases and J lost 7 bases. This CDR3 contains 15 residues. Germline V gives CDR1 MNHEY, CDR2 SVGAGI. The record originates from a study of blood T cell repertoires in COVID-19. As for the study in general: Material from acute and convalescent COVID-19 was sourced from the United States, Italy and Spain. In each case, the material was cDNA or gDNA derived from T cells, B-cell-depleted T cells, or PBMCs.

Clones were read by immunoSEQ multiplex PCR, and TCRdb kept only the in-frame ones, dropping some. In the table there are about 140,000 clones, just over 85% of which are singletons. The sample comprised peripheral blood. This chain joins TRBV6-5 and TRBJ2-2; TRBD1 matches at 12 bases. This sequence was found in a woman aged 55-69 years with acute or convalescent COVID-19. The CDR3 DNA follows: TGTGCCAGCAGGACCGGGACAGGGGGCTTCGGGGAGCTGTTTTTT. This gives the protein CASRTGTGGFGELFF.